This TCR beta chain originates from a study of read filtering for tumor transcriptome and immune sequencing. Across the study: Whole-transcriptome libraries were prepared after DNase treatment. Regarding the study as a whole: The CD138-negative fraction was mixed bone marrow immune cells, not pure T cells.

This clonotype appeared many times. Its specificity is unknown. Molecular barcoded adaptors covering alpha/delta and beta/gamma chains were used on around 400 ng RNA. TCRdb re-analysed the reads in MiXCR, keeping a single row per CDR3 protein. The repertoire holds roughly 68,000 distinct CDR3 sequences, with about 15% as singletons. The V segment lost 5 bases and the J segment 0 bases; nucleotides outside the gene matches: 6. The CDR3 sequence is 15 residues long. The chain couples TRBV12-3 or TRBV12-4 to TRBJ1-1; 7 bases fit TRBD1. The sequenced sample consisted of a population of CD138-negative cells sorted from bone marrow. This TCR derives from a donor at least 40 years old with multiple myeloma. As DNA, the CDR3 is TGTGCCAGCAGTCTACACACAGGGGTGAACACTGAAGCTTTCTTT. It translates to CASSLHTGVNTEAFF.